A single sample gave rise to the 3 T cell receptor beta chains below, sequenced in a study of shared clonotypes between healthy human individuals. Using immunoSEQ multiplex PCR, the repertoire was profiled, and TCRdb retains in-frame clones only, with some absent. The repertoire holds roughly 2.2 million clones, with more than 80% as singletons. Source material: naive CD4+ T cells from PBMCs. Specified subset: CD45RA+ positively selected. These receptor sequences come from a young man in good health. Some clones in this sample may be carry-over from other donors' samples.

V usage is TRBV10-3 and J usage is TRBJ1-2, with 10 bases identical to TRBD1. Looked up from germline, CDR1 is ENHRY and CDR2 is SYGVKD. The CDR3 is 15 amino acids. Germline trimming cut 4 bases from V and 8 bases from J; bases unmatched to any gene: 10. As DNA, the CDR3 is TGTGCCATCAGTGGGGGACAGGGGCCCTTGGAGGGCTACACCTTC. Its translation is CAISGGQGPLEGYTF.

The V call is TRBV9, the J call TRBJ2-3, with D possibly being TRBD2 (5 bases). The V end was cut by 0 bases, the J end by 5 bases, with 7 bases between. Germline lookup yields CDR1 SGDLS and CDR2 YYNGEE. The CDR3 covers 13 residues. CDR3: CASSVGTQDTQYF. The CDR3 bases are TGTGCCAGCAGCGTAGGGACTCAAGATACGCAGTATTTT.

With respect to this clone: This sample includes further DNA sequences coding for the same CDR3. The chain joins TRBV7-2 to TRBJ2-3, with D perhaps TRBD1 (6 bases). V dropped 3 bases and J dropped 1 base, with 8 bases sitting between them. The CDR3 sequence is 14 residues long. The V gene's germline CDR1 is SGHTA and CDR2 FQGNSA. CDR3 in DNA: TGTGCCAGCAGCTTTCGACAGGGCACAGATACGCAGTATTTT. Translation: CASSFRQGTDTQYF.